Detailed here is one T cell receptor beta chain. The sample holds one count of this clone. The clone's antigen remains unknown. No much larger clone is present one base from it, and per-base qualities are unavailable. TCRbeta CDR3 regions were amplified from genomic DNA by means of the immunoSEQ Assay, a bias-controlled multiplex PCR. As for the authors' bioinformatics: The number of nucleated cells in each sample was estimated from the amplification of reference gene primers within the assay. To quantify the absolute abundance of each unique TCRbeta CDR3 rearrangement, sequence reads were collapsed and filtered. For each sample, productive Simpson clonality was calculated as the square root of Simpson's diversity index over productive rearrangements. Held by TCRdb, this immuneACCESS table contains in-frame sequences only and omits some clones. Under half of the omission traces to an unresolved V gene where checked; the cause of the rest is unknown. The V and J calls and the clone size are those of that table, but D and trimming were determined from the DNA. This sample holds around 250,000 clones; around 88% were observed only once. The ten largest clones capture around 1.9% of the sample.

Participants in the prospective study were enrolled through a virtual design, were aged roughly 18 to 90 years, and lived in about 25 United States geographic areas. In the prospective study, cohorts were assigned on the basis of participant-reported clinical history obtained from a screening survey and a study questionnaire. Recovered participants in ImmuneRACE Cohort 3 were defined by two consecutive negative NP/OP PCR tests, clearance by a healthcare professional, or resolution of symptoms. In the prospective study, whole blood, serum and a nasopharyngeal or oropharyngeal swab were collected from each participant by mobile phlebotomists. Prospective study participants could optionally give additional blood draws and questionnaires over an approximately 2-month period. Before DNA extraction, blood samples from the prospective study were shipped at room temperature or frozen. The data were obtained in a study of blood T cell repertoires in COVID-19 (dated by TCRdb to the early 2020s). For the study in its entirety: Samples from collaborators originated in the United States, Italy and Spain and spanned both the acute and convalescent phases of COVID-19. Nearly every sample came with metadata listing a de-identified subject ID, COVID-19 status, age in years and sex. The prospective study material was composed of cDNA or gDNA derived from T cells, B-cell-depleted T cells, or PBMCs. The samples were drawn from the first 160 participants of the ongoing ImmuneRACE study and from 950 to 1,500 subjects provided by 6 global collaborators. The repertoires were made available in a free public database intended to serve as a resource for research on the immune response to SARS-CoV-2. Where available, HLA class I and class II types were obtained from metadata supplied by the sample provider rather than from assay-based typing. The dataset comprised deeply sampled blood TCRbeta repertoires from subjects exposed to, actively infected with, or recovered from COVID-19. What the authors observed across the whole study: How much clinical and demographic metadata was included differed by source and by participant, and the metadata was provided uncurated.

Including cysteine and phenylalanine, the CDR3 has 16 amino acids. The kept DNA is CDR3 alone, 48 bases in frame from the first base. V is pruned by 3 bases and J by 0 bases, leaving 3 bases of the junction without a gene match. Via the germline V gene, CDR1 is KGHSH and CDR2 LQKENI. The specimen sequenced was PBMCs or T cells enriched from blood (not recorded which). Here the chain combines TRBV18 and TRBJ2-2; 8 bases in the junction line up with TRBD2. The source of this sequence is a woman aged 50 to 60 who had recovered from COVID-19. The CDR3 corresponds to CASSPGLGPNTGELFF. The DNA sequence follows: TGTGCCAGCTCACCGGGACTAGGACCGAACACCGGGGAGCTGTTTTTT.